This T cell receptor (beta chain) was recorded in a study of blood T cell repertoires in COVID-19. Overall study context: The cDNA or gDNA used as material had been derived from T cells, B-cell-depleted T cells, or PBMCs.

Original processing notes: For nucleated cells, counts were estimated from reference gene primer amplification. Produced via immunoSEQ multiplex PCR; TCRdb's table is partial and in-frame only. D and trimming come from the DNA, and the V and J calls and clone size come from that table. Counted here are more than 150,000 clones, 90% occurring once; the ten biggest clones make up 0.62%. The CDR3 contains 15 residues. Trimming left V 1 base short and J 7 bases short, with 16 bases between. Germline V lookup: CDR1 SGHTA, CDR2 FQGNSA. Sequenced sample: peripheral blood. The chain carries TRBV7-2 and TRBJ1-2; D is possibly TRBD1 (6 bases). The clonotype originates from a man aged 45-65 years with acute or convalescent COVID-19. Here the CDR3 reads CASSLGWGGRFGYTF. CDR3 bases: TGTGCCAGCAGCTTAGGATGGGGGGGGCGTTTTGGCTACACCTTC.